Following are 13 T cell receptor beta chains from one sample sequenced in a study of shared clonotypes between healthy human individuals. Libraries were prepared by immunoSEQ multiplex PCR; TCRdb keeps only in-frame clonotypes and omits some of them. The sample includes some 2,000,000 clones, roughly 95% seen only once; the top ten take around 1.1%. Terminally differentiated effector memory CD45RA+ cells were excluded by CCR7 positive selection of CD45RO-negative cells. The sample taken for sequencing was naive CD8+ T cells sorted from blood. Source of these receptors: a man aged 18 to 35 in good health.

The rearrangement links TRBV2 to TRBJ1-3, with 7 bases aligning to TRBD1. Germline lookup yields CDR1 SNHLY and CDR2 FYNNEI. Losses at the gene ends were 2 bases for V and 0 bases for J; bases not matched to a gene: 7. The CDR3 loop spans 17 amino acids. The CDR3 DNA follows: TGTGCCAGCAGTGAACGGGCCGGGACAGACTCTGGAAACACCATATATTTT. Translation gives CASSERAGTDSGNTIYF.

The gene calls are TRBV6-5 and TRBJ2-2, with 8 bases that match TRBD2. Germline-derived CDR1 and CDR2 are MNHEY and SVGAGI. This CDR3 is built from 16 residues. The V gene end was trimmed by 2 bases and the J gene end by 6 bases; junction bases not matched to a gene: 8. The CDR3 DNA reads as TGTGCCAGCAGTTACAGGTCGCTAGCGGGCGCCGGGGAGCTGTTTTTT. Translation: CASSYRSLAGAGELFF.

V usage is TRBV27 and J usage is TRBJ1-1, with TRBD1 as a possible D gene (5 bases). V was clipped by 7 bases and J by 8 bases, with 11 bases between them. This CDR3 comprises 11 residues. Germline-derived CDR1 and CDR2 are MNHEY and SMNVEV (reference sequence). CDR3 loop: CASKKGTEAFF. For the CDR3, the DNA is TGTGCCAGCAAAAAGGGGACCGAAGCTTTCTTT.

This clone was seen only once. The V call is TRBV13, the J call TRBJ2-5; D perhaps matches TRBD2 (6 bases). Trimming stripped 4 bases from V and 2 bases from J, with 11 bases between. The CDR3 sequence is 14 residues long. The germline gives CDR1 PRHDT, CDR2 FYEKMQ (reference sequence). The CDR3 is CASSSGRTQETQYF. CDR3 DNA: TGTGCCAGCAGCTCCGGGAGAACACAAGAGACCCAGTACTTC.

The J gene is TRBJ1-1, the V gene TRBV10-3; D gene ambiguous. Germline assignment: CDR1 ENHRY and CDR2 SYGVKD. The CDR3 length is 12 residues. Trimming left V 2 bases short and J 4 bases short, with 5 bases between. The CDR3 DNA reads TGTGCCATCAGTGAGGATAGCACTGAAGCTTTCTTT. Translated: CAISEDSTEAFF.

V gene TRBV28 combines with J gene TRBJ1-2; D is unresolved. V was cut by 3 bases and J by 6 bases, with 11 bases left in between. The germline V gene has CDR1 MDHEN and CDR2 SYDVKM. The CDR3 sequence is 13 residues long. The CDR3: CASSFIGRDGYTF. DNA of the CDR3: TGTGCCAGCAGTTTTATCGGGAGGGATGGCTACACCTTC.

This clone has a single count. V gene TRBV27 combines with J gene TRBJ1-5, with 8 nucleotides matching TRBD1. CDR1 and CDR2 (germline): MNHEY, SMNVEV (reference sequence). The J segment lost 3 bases and the V segment lost 4 bases, leaving 5 bases of the junction unmatched. There are 15 residues in the CDR3. This CDR3 is CASSYTTGANQPQHF. In DNA, the CDR3 is TGTGCCAGCAGTTACACGACAGGGGCCAATCAGCCCCAGCATTTT.

This clone was picked up a small number of times. At the DNA level, this CDR3 is encoded by other sequences in the same sample as well. The J gene is TRBJ1-5, the V gene TRBV4-1; D uncertain. There are 13 residues in the CDR3. Germline-derived CDR1 and CDR2 are MGHRA and YSYEKL. V dropped 0 bases and J dropped 4 bases, with 4 bases sitting between them. The CDR3 bases are TGCGCCAGCAGCCAAGACAGTAATCAGCCCCAGCATTTT. Protein product: CASSQDSNQPQHF.

The V gene is TRBV4-2, the J gene TRBJ1-1, with a possible D match to TRBD1 (5 bases). Germline CDR1 LGHNA, CDR2 YNFKEQ. Between the trimmed V and J ends, which lost 0 bases and 6 bases, there was a span of 11 bases. The CDR3 covers 14 residues. The CDR3 loop reads CASSQDGRDPEAFF. DNA of the CDR3: TGTGCCAGCAGCCAAGACGGCCGGGACCCTGAAGCTTTCTTT.

About this clone itself: Different DNA sequences within this sample yield the same CDR3. The rearrangement uses TRBV9 and TRBJ2-3; D may be TRBD1 or TRBD2 (6 bases each). Looked up from germline, CDR1 is SGDLS and CDR2 is YYNGEE. The germline V and J ends were trimmed by 0 bases and 0 bases, with 8 bases remaining between them. CDR3 length: 15 amino acids. The CDR3 DNA sequence: TGTGCCAGCAGCGTAGGGGGGGCTAGCACAGATACGCAGTATTTT. The encoded protein is CASSVGGASTDTQYF.

This clone appeared a single time. The chain is built from TRBV4-3 and TRBJ2-1; 7 bases align to TRBD1. The V and J ends lost 4 bases and 3 bases, in that order; junction bases with no gene match: 6. CDR1 is LGHNA and CDR2 is YSLEER in the germline V gene. There are 15 residues in the CDR3. The chain's CDR3 is CASSPTGALYNEQFF. The CDR3 DNA is TGCGCCAGCAGCCCCACAGGGGCTCTCTACAATGAGCAGTTCTTC.

V usage is TRBV29-1 and J usage is TRBJ2-7; the D gene is possibly TRBD1 (6 bases). Germline-derived CDR1 and CDR2 are SQVTM and ANQGSEA. Trimming removed 6 bases at V and 6 bases at J, with 18 bases between. CDR3 length equals 13 residues. CDR3 nucleotides: TGCAGCGTCCAGGGACATGTGAGTTCCGAGCAGTACTTC. Translation: CSVQGHVSSEQYF.

J is TRBJ2-7 and V is TRBV6-1, with D tentatively TRBD2 (5 bases). The CDR3 is made up of 15 amino acids. The V gene's germline CDR1 is MNHNS and CDR2 SASEGT. Trimming stripped 1 base from V and 6 bases from J, with 16 bases between. Here the CDR3 reads CASSEEGTRSPEQYF. The CDR3 region has the DNA TGTGCCAGCAGTGAAGAAGGCACTAGAAGTCCCGAGCAGTACTTC.